This record covers a single T cell receptor beta chain. The source of the sample is a study of blood T cells in healthy people across ages. The overall study: About one barcoded TCR beta cDNA was captured per two T cells.

Donor samples were obtained from healthy Caucasian individuals from Russia, aged about 6 to 95. Together with a sample-barcoded 5' primer, a J-beta primer mix was included in a second PCR lasting about 6 to 11 cycles. Every single cDNA molecule received a tag from a template-switch adaptor with 12 random nucleotides. TCRdb re-analysed the 5' RACE reads in MiXCR, keeping a single row per CDR3 protein. There are hundreds of thousands of distinct CDR3 sequences in the sample; 45% to 70% occur only once, and about 26% lies in the top ten. The CDR3 is 18 amino acids. Germline loops: CDR1 SEHNR, CDR2 FQNEAQ (reference sequence). V gave up 3 bases and J gave up 2 bases; unmatched junction bases: 13.

Input material: blood. V usage is TRBV7-9 and J usage is TRBJ2-5; 9 bases agree with TRBD2. The clonotype comes from a man aged 35-49 years in good health. The CDR3 loop is CASSLGDLAGFLQETQYF. The CDR3 nucleotides read TGTGCCAGCAGCTTGGGGGACCTAGCGGGGTTCCTTCAAGAGACCCAGTACTTC.